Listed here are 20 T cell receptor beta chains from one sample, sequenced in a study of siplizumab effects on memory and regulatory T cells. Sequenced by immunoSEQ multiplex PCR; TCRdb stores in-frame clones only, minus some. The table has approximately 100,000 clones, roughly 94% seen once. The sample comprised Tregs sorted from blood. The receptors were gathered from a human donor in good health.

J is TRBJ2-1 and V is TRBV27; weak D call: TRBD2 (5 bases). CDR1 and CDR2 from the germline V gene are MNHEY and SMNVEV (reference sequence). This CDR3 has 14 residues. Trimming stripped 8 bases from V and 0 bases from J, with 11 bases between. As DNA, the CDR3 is TGTGCCAGCCAAATTGGGAGCTCCTACAATGAGCAGTTCTTC. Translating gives CASQIGSSYNEQFF.

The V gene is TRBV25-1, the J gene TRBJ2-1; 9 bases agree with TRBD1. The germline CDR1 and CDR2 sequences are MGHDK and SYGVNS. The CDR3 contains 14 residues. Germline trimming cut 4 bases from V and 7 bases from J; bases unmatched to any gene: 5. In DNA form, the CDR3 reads TGTGCCAGCAGTGCCCGGGACAGGGTTAATGAGCAGTTCTTC. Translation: CASSARDRVNEQFF.

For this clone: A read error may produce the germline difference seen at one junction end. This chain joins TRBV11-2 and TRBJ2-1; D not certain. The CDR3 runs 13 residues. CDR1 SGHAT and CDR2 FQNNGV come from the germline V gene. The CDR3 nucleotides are TGTGCCAGCAGCTTGCCGGACGCTAGGACCCGGCTCTTC. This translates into CASSLPDARTRLF.

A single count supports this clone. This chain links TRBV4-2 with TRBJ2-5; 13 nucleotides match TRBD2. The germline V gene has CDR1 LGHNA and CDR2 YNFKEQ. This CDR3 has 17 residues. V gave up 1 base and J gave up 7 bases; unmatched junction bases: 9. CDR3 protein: CASSQGPGLAGVGTQYF. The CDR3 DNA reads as TGTGCCAGCAGCCAAGGGCCAGGACTAGCGGGAGTTGGGACCCAGTACTTC.

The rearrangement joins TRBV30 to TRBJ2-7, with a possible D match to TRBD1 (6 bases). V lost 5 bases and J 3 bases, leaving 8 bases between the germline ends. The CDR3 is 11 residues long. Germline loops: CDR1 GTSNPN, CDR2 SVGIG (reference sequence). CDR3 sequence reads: CAWEQGYEQYF. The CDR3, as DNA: TGTGCCTGGGAACAGGGCTACGAGCAGTACTTC.

CDR3 in amino acids: CASSFGTGQETQYF. CDR3 bases: TGCGCCAGCAGCTTCGGGACCGGCCAAGAGACCCAGTACTTC. This sequence joins TRBV5-1 and TRBJ2-5, with D perhaps given as TRBD1 or TRBD2 (5 bases each). Trimming removed 2 bases from V and 1 base from J, with 9 bases in between. CDR3 length: 14 amino acids. CDR1 and CDR2 (germline): SGHRS, YFSETQ. Full variable domain (remainder filled in from reference TRBV5-1 and TRBJ2-5): KAGVTQTPRYLIKTRGQQVTLSCSPISGHRSVSWYQQTPGQGLQFLFEYFSETQRNKGNFPGRFSGRQFSNSRSEMNVSTLELGDSALYLCASSFGTGQETQYFGPGTRLLVL.

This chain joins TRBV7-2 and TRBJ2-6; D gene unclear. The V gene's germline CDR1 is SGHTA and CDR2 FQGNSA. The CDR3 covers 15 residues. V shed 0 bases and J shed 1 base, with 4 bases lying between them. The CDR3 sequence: CASSLAGSGANVLTF. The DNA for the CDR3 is TGTGCCAGCAGCTTAGCGGGTTCTGGGGCCAACGTCCTGACTTTC.

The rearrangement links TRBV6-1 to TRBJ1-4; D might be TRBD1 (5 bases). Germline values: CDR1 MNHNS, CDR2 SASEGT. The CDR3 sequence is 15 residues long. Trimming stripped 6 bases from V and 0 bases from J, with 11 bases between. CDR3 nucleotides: TGTGCCAGCAGACGGCAGGGTTCAACTAATGAAAAACTGTTTTTT. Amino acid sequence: CASRRQGSTNEKLFF.

DNA of the CDR3: TGCAGCGCGTACAGGGCTAGGGGTGAAAAACTGTTTTTT. Residues: CSAYRARGEKLFF. The chain is built from TRBV29-1 and TRBJ1-4; D perhaps matches TRBD1 (6 bases). Germline CDR1 and CDR2: SQVTM and ANQGSEA. Trimming pared 7 bases from V and 7 bases from J, leaving 16 bases between. This CDR3 has 13 residues.

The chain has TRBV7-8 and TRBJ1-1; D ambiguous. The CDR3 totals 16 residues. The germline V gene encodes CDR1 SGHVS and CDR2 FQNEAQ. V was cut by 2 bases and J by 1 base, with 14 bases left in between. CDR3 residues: CASSLRGRPENTEAFF. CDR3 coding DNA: TGTGCCAGCAGCTTACGCGGCAGGCCGGAGAACACTGAAGCTTTCTTT.

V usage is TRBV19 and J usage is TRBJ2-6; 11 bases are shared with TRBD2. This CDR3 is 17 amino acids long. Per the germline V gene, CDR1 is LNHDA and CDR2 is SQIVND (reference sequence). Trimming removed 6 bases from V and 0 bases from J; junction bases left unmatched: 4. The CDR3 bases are TGTGCCAGTAGGGTAGCGGGAGGGGTCTCTGGGGCCAACGTCCTGACTTTC. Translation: CASRVAGGVSGANVLTF.

The CDR3 bases are TGTGCCAGCAGTTTCGACAGGGGTTCACCCCTCCACTTT. It codes for CASSFDRGSPLHF. This chain joins TRBV2 and TRBJ1-6, with 8 bases that match TRBD1. Trimming at V came to 5 bases and at J to 9 bases, leaving 3 bases not matched to a gene. CDR1 and CDR2 from the germline V gene are SNHLY and FYNNEI. This CDR3 region has 13 residues.

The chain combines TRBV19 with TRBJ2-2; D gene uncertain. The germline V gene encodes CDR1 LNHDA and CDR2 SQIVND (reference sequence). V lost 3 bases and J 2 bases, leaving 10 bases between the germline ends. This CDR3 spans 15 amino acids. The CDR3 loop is CASSIRPGNTGELFF. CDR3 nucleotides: TGTGCCAGTAGTATCCGTCCAGGTAACACCGGGGAGCTGTTTTTT.

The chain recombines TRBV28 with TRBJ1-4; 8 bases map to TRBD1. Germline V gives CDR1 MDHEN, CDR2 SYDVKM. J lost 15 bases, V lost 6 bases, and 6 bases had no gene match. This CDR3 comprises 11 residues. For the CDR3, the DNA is TGTGCCAGCAGACTGGGGACAGGCGTGTTTTTT. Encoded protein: CASRLGTGVFF.

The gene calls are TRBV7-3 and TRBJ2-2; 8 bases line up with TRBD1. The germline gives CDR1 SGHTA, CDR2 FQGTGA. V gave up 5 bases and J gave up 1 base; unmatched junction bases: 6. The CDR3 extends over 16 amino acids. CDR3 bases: TGTGCCAGCAGCCCACAGGACAGGGTGAACACCGGGGAGCTGTTTTTT. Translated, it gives CASSPQDRVNTGELFF.

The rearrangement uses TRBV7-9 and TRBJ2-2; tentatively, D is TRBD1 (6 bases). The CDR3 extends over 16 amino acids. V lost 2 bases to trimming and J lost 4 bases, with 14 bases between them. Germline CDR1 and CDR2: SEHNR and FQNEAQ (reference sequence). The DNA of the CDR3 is TGTGCCAGCAGCTTATACGGCCAGGGGAGCACCGGGGAGCTGTTTTTT. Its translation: CASSLYGQGSTGELFF. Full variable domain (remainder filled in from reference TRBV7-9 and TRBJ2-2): DTGVSQNPRHKITKRGQNVTFRCDPISEHNRLYWYRQTLGQGPEFLTYFQNEAQLEKSRLLSDRFSAERPKGSFSTLEIQRTEQGDSAMYLCASSLYGQGSTGELFFGEGSRLTVL.

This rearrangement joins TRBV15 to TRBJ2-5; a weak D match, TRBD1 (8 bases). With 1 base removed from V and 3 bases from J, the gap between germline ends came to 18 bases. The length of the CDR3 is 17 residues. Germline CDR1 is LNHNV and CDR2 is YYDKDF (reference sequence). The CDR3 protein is CATSRGYNRGGKETQYF. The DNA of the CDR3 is TGTGCCACCAGCAGAGGATATAACAGGGGGGGAAAAGAGACCCAGTACTTC. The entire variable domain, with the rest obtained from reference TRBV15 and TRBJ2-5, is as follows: DAMVIQNPRYQVTQFGKPVTLSCSQTLNHNVMYWYQQKSSQAPKLLFHYYDKDFNNEADTPDNFQSRRPNTSFCFLDIRSPGLGDTAMYLCATSRGYNRGGKETQYFGPGTRLLVL.

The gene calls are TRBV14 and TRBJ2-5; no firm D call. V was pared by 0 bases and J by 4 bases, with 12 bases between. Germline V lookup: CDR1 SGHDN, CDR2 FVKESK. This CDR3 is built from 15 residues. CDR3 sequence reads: CASSQDLRRGETQYF. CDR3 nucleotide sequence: TGTGCCAGCAGCCAAGATCTACGGAGAGGAGAGACCCAGTACTTC.

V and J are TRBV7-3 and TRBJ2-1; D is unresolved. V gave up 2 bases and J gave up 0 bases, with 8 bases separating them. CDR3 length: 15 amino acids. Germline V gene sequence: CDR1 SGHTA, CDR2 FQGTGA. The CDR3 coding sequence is TGTGCCAGCAGCTTATATACCAGCTCCTACAATGAGCAGTTCTTC. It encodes CASSLYTSSYNEQFF. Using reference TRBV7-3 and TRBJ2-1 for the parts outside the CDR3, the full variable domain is GAGVSQTPSNKVTEKGKYVELRCDPISGHTALYWYRQSLGQGPEFLIYFQGTGAADDSGLPNDRFFAVRPEGSVSTLKIQRTERGDSAVYLCASSLYTSSYNEQFFGPGTRLTVL.

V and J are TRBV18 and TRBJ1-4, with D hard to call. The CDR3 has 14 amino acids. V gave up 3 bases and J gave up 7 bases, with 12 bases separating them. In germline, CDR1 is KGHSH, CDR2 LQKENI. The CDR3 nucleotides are TGTGCCAGCTCACCGATTCGGGCGGGTGAAAAACTGTTTTTT. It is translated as CASSPIRAGEKLFF.